This T cell receptor beta chain was captured in a study of early T cells in non-severe SARS-CoV-2 infection. Study details: It was bulk RNA from unsorted whole blood that was sequenced, and the chains were unpaired.

Broader study findings: CD4 and private specificities were missed by VDJdb matching, which favored anti-spike CD8 responses.

This clonotype was seen repeatedly, ten times or more. Its antigen is undetermined. Individual cDNA molecules were tagged with unique molecular identifiers. TCRdb re-called the 5' RACE reads with MiXCR, one entry per CDR3 protein. The sample shows around 28,000 distinct CDR3 sequences, roughly 4.1% of them seen only once. The V end lost 7 bases, the J end lost 4 bases, and 10 bases lay between the germline ends. Germline V gene data show CDR1 as SQVTM and CDR2 as ANQGSEA. CDR3 size: 11 residues. Source material: whole blood. The chain recombines TRBV29-1 with TRBJ1-1; D gene unclear. The receptor was isolated from an adult who was a healthcare worker with PCR-confirmed SARS-CoV-2 infection or an uninfected control (not recorded which). CDR3 in amino acids: CSAVIGTEAFF. The CDR3 nucleotides read TGCAGCGCCGTAATTGGCACTGAAGCTTTCTTT. The complete variable domain, with remaining parts taken from reference TRBV29-1 and TRBJ1-1, reads SAVISQKPSRDICQRGTSLTIQCQVDSQVTMMFWYRQQPGQSLTLIATANQGSEATYESGFVIDKFPISRPNLTFSTLTVSNMSPEDSSIYLCSAVIGTEAFFGQGTRLTVV.